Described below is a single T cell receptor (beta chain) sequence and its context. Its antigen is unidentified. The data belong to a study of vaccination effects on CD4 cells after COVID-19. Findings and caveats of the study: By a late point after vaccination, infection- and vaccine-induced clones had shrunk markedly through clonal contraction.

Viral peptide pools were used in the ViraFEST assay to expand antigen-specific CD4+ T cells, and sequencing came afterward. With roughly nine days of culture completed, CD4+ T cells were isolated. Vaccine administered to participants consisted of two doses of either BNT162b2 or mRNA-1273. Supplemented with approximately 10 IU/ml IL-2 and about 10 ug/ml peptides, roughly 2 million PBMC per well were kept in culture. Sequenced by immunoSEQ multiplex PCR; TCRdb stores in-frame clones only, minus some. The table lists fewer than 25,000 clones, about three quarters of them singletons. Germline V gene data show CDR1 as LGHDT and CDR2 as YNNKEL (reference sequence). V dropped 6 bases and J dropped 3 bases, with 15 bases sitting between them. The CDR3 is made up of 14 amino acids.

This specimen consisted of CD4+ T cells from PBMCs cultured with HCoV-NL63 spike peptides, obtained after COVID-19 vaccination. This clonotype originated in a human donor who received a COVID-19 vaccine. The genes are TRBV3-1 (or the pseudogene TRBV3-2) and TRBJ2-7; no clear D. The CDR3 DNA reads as TGTGCCAGCAGGCCCGGTCTAGAGGTCTACGAGCAGTACTTC. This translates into CASRPGLEVYEQYF.